Listed below are T cell receptor beta chains from one sample, sequenced in a study of OX40 agonist ivuxolimab in advanced cancers. This table comes from immunoSEQ multiplex PCR, and its TCRdb copy is limited to in-frame clones, with some not included. This sample has approximately 90,000 clones; around 85% occur once, and the top ten carry 3% to 4%. This sample comprised CD4+ or CD8+ T cells sorted from blood, obtained in a trial of the OX40 agonist ivuxolimab. These TCRs come from an adult with an advanced solid tumor such as melanoma, head and neck, liver or kidney cancer. CDR3s include the opening cysteine and the closing phenylalanine or tryptophan. The D gene is left open where the match is weak. Rows give clone size only sometimes, using once, few, many, or a class for an expanded clone.

j_call,d_call,v_call,clone_size,cdr3_nt,cdr3_aa
TRBJ2-3,TRBD2,TRBV28,-,TGTGCCAGCAGAACAGGGACTAGCGGATTCACAGATACGCAGTATTTT,CASRTGTSGFTDTQYF
TRBJ2-4,TRBD2,TRBV9,-,TGTGCCAGCAGCCCCAACCCGACTAGCGGCAGAAACATTCAGTACTTC,CASSPNPTSGRNIQYF
TRBJ2-1,-,TRBV11-3,-,TGTGCCAGCAGCCCAAGCGGGTCCTACAATGAGCAGTTCTTC,CASSPSGSYNEQFF
TRBJ2-7,-,TRBV6-5,-,TGTGCCAGCAGTTACGCCCGGGCCTTATCCTACGAGCAGTACTTC,CASSYARALSYEQYF
TRBJ2-7,TRBD2,TRBV6-5,once,TGTGCCAGCAGTTACTCTAGCGGGAGTTACGAGCAGTACTTC,CASSYSSGSYEQYF
TRBJ2-5,-,TRBV2,-,TGTGCCAGCAGTGGAAGGTCAAGGGAAGAGACCCAGTACTTC,CASSGRSREETQYF
TRBJ2-1,-,TRBV9,-,TGTGCCAGCAGCGTAATCGACGAGAGTAGGCAGTTCTTC,CASSVIDESRQFF
TRBJ2-5,TRBD2,TRBV7-2,-,TGTGCCAGCACCACTTTTTCGGGGGCTAGCGGGAGGGGGGGAGAGACCCAGTACTTC,CASTTFSGASGRGGETQYF
TRBJ2-5,-,TRBV30,-,TGTGCCTGGACCCGAGGAGGACAGCCCCATATAGCGGAGATTGAAAAAGAGACCCAGTACTTC,CAWTRGGQPHIAEIEKETQYF
TRBJ2-1,TRBD2,TRBV9,-,TGTGCCAGCAGCGGTAGCGGGAGGTACAATGAGCAGTTCTTC,CASSGSGRYNEQFF
TRBJ1-1,TRBD1,TRBV6-1,once,TGTGCCAGCAGTGACAGGGGGAAAGGAAGTAAAGCTTTCTTT,CASSDRGKGSKAFF
TRBJ2-7,-,TRBV7-2,-,TGTGCCAGCAGCGACCTAGCAGGGCGCGAGCAGTACTTC,CASSDLAGREQYF
TRBJ1-4,-,TRBV5-1,-,TGCGCCAGCAGCTCAAGTCTGGGAACTAATGAAAAACTGTTTTTT,CASSSSLGTNEKLFF
TRBJ2-7,TRBD2,TRBV5-6,-,TGTGCCAGCAGCTCCAGGACTAGCAGCTACGAGCAGTACTTC,CASSSRTSSYEQYF
TRBJ2-1,-,TRBV28,-,TGTGCCAGCAACCCGTCCCGGGACACCTTCTACAATGAGCAGTTCTTC,CASNPSRDTFYNEQFF
TRBJ2-1,TRBD1,TRBV2,-,TGTGCCAGCAGGGAAACAGGACAGGGATTTTACAATGAGCAGTTCTTC,CASRETGQGFYNEQFF
TRBJ2-5,-,TRBV28,few,TGTGCCAGCAGTCCTGGACAGCTTGGAGTCGGAGAGACCCAGTACTTC,CASSPGQLGVGETQYF
TRBJ1-3,TRBD1,TRBV30,few,TGTGCCTGGAGACTCGGGACAGGGATTGGAAACACCATATATTTT,CAWRLGTGIGNTIYF
TRBJ2-2,-,TRBV4-1,-,TGCGCCAGCAGCCTACAGGGAGGGCGAACCGGGGAGCTGTTTTTT,CASSLQGGRTGELFF
TRBJ2-7,-,TRBV27,-,TGTGCCAGCAGTTTCCGGGACAACTCCTACGAGCAGTACTTC,CASSFRDNSYEQYF
TRBJ2-3,-,TRBV11-2,few,TGTGCCAGCAGAACAGTCGAACAGGGCCAGTATTTT,CASRTVEQGQYF
TRBJ1-5,-,TRBV16,few,TGTGCCAGCAGCCAATCGCCAGTGTGGGGCAATCAGCCCCAGCATTTT,CASSQSPVWGNQPQHF
TRBJ2-5,-,TRBV2,-,TGTGCCAGCACCGGGACACGGAGAGAGACCCAGTACTTC,CASTGTRRETQYF
TRBJ2-5,-,TRBV28,-,TGTGCCAGCAGTCTAGAGGGCCGAGAGACCCAGTACTTC,CASSLEGRETQYF
TRBJ1-4,-,TRBV28,-,TGTGCCAGCAGTTTAGCCACTCCATCACCCCCCAATGAAAAACTGTTTTTT,CASSLATPSPPNEKLFF
TRBJ2-1,TRBD2,TRBV5-1,-,TGCGCCAGCAAGGAAGGCGGGAGTTCCTACAATGAGCAGTTCTTC,CASKEGGSSYNEQFF